One sample yielded the 8 T cell receptor beta chains listed below, sequenced in a study of blood T cell repertoires in COVID-19. Some clones are missing from TCRdb's copy, which holds only in-frame ones; the method was immunoSEQ multiplex PCR. The sample contains about 81,000 clones, roughly four fifths of which appear only once. The material sequenced was peripheral blood. These receptors all stem from a human donor in a cohort sampled during active COVID-19.

V and J are TRBV6-4 and TRBJ2-2, with TRBD1 matching 9 bases. Germline V CDR1 and CDR2: MRHNA, SNTAGT. The CDR3 has 17 residues. V shed 1 base and J 4 bases; nucleotides not matched to a gene: 7. This chain's CDR3 is CASSDFLQGAGTGELFF. In DNA, the CDR3 is TGTGCCAGCAGTGACTTTTTACAGGGGGCAGGCACCGGGGAGCTGTTTTTT.

The chain couples TRBV7-8 to TRBJ2-7; TRBD1 aligns across 11 bases. V trimming: 4 bases; J trimming: 7 bases; junction bases outside the gene matches: 6. CDR1 and CDR2 from the germline V gene are SGHVS and FQNEAQ. The CDR3 loop spans 14 amino acids. The CDR3 spells CASSSDRGPGEQYF. CDR3 DNA: TGTGCCAGCAGCTCGGACAGGGGGCCTGGAGAGCAGTACTTC.

The chain is built from TRBV6-6 and TRBJ2-7, with a possible D match to TRBD1 (6 bases). Between the trimmed V and J ends, which lost 4 bases and 5 bases, there was a span of 18 bases. In germline, CDR1 is MNHNY, CDR2 SVGAGI (reference sequence). This CDR3 has 15 amino acids. This chain's CDR3 is CASSSSGTPKNEQYF. The CDR3 nucleotides read TGTGCCAGCAGTTCATCCGGGACACCGAAAAACGAGCAGTACTTC.

The chain is built from TRBV6-5 and TRBJ1-1; the D is unclear. CDR1 and CDR2 (germline): MNHEY, SVGAGI. The CDR3 totals 12 residues. V was pared by 4 bases and J by 1 base, with 4 bases between. The CDR3 sequence: CASSFRNTEAFF. The CDR3 DNA sequence: TGTGCCAGCAGTTTTCGGAACACTGAAGCTTTCTTT.

Only one count was recorded for this clone. The chain joins TRBV5-1 to TRBJ2-3; TRBD2 agrees at 10 bases. The CDR3 spans 14 residues. After removal of 3 bases from V and 6 bases from J, the junction contained 4 bases not matched to a gene. Germline CDR1 and CDR2: SGHRS and YFSETQ. The CDR3 reads CASSSTSGVDTQYF. DNA for the CDR3: TGCGCCAGCAGCTCCACTAGCGGGGTTGATACGCAGTATTTT. The entire variable domain, with the rest obtained from reference TRBV5-1 and TRBJ2-3, is as follows: KAGVTQTPRYLIKTRGQQVTLSCSPISGHRSVSWYQQTPGQGLQFLFEYFSETQRNKGNFPGRFSGRQFSNSRSEMNVSTLELGDSALYLCASSSTSGVDTQYFGPGTRLTVL.

The chain has TRBV6-2 or TRBV6-3 and TRBJ2-3; no reliable D call. The CDR3 runs to 12 residues. V was shortened by 6 bases and J by 6 bases, with 10 bases between the two germline ends. The V gene's germline CDR1 is MNHEY and CDR2 SVGEGT. CDR3 amino acids: CASSLYTDTQYF. The CDR3, as DNA: TGTGCCAGCAGCCTTTACACGGATACGCAGTATTTT.

The chain employs TRBV4-2 and TRBJ1-6; D gene unclear. The V gene's germline CDR1 is LGHNA and CDR2 YNFKEQ. The CDR3 sequence is 13 residues long. Trimming removed 0 bases at V and 10 bases at J, with 7 bases between. The CDR3 protein is CASSQELGSPLHF. The CDR3 coding sequence is TGTGCCAGCAGCCAAGAACTAGGATCACCCCTCCACTTT.

The chain joins TRBV12-3 or TRBV12-4 to TRBJ1-2, with 9 bases fitting TRBD1. This CDR3 is 13 amino acids long. The J segment lost 2 bases and the V segment lost 5 bases, leaving 0 bases of the junction unmatched. This chain's CDR3 is CASSGQGNYGYTF. In nucleotides, the CDR3 is TGTGCCAGCAGTGGACAGGGGAACTATGGCTACACCTTC.